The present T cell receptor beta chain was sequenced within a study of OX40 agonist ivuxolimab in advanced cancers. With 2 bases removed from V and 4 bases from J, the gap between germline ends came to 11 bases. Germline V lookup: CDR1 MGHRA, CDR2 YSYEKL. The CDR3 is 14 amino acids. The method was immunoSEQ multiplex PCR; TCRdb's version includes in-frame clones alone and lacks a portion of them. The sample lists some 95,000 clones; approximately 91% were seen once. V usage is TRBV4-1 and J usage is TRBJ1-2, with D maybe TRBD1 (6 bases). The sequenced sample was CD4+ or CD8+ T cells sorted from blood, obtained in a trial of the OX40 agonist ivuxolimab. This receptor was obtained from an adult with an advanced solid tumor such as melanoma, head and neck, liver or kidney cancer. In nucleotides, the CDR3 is TGCGCCAGCAGCCAACCGACAGGAGCCTATGGCTACACCTTC. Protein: CASSQPTGAYGYTF.